This T cell receptor (beta chain) was documented in a study of cytomegalovirus exposure and HLA in healthy donors. Germline V gene data show CDR1 as SGHRS and CDR2 as YFSETQ. The CDR3 runs to 14 residues. J gave up 10 bases and V 4 bases, and 9 bases lay outside the gene matches. The PCR used 60 Vbeta and 13 Jbeta primers. The method was immunoSEQ multiplex PCR; TCRdb's version includes in-frame clones alone and lacks a portion of them. This table has around 200,000 clones, roughly 80% appearing once. The chain has TRBV5-1 and TRBJ1-4; 8 nucleotides line up with TRBD1. This receptor was taken from a man in his fifties or sixties in good health and CMV-seronegative. The sequenced sample consisted of PBMCs. The CDR3 region has the DNA TGCGCCAGCAGCCTACCGGACAGGGACGGAAAACTGTTTTTT. It codes for CASSLPDRDGKLFF.